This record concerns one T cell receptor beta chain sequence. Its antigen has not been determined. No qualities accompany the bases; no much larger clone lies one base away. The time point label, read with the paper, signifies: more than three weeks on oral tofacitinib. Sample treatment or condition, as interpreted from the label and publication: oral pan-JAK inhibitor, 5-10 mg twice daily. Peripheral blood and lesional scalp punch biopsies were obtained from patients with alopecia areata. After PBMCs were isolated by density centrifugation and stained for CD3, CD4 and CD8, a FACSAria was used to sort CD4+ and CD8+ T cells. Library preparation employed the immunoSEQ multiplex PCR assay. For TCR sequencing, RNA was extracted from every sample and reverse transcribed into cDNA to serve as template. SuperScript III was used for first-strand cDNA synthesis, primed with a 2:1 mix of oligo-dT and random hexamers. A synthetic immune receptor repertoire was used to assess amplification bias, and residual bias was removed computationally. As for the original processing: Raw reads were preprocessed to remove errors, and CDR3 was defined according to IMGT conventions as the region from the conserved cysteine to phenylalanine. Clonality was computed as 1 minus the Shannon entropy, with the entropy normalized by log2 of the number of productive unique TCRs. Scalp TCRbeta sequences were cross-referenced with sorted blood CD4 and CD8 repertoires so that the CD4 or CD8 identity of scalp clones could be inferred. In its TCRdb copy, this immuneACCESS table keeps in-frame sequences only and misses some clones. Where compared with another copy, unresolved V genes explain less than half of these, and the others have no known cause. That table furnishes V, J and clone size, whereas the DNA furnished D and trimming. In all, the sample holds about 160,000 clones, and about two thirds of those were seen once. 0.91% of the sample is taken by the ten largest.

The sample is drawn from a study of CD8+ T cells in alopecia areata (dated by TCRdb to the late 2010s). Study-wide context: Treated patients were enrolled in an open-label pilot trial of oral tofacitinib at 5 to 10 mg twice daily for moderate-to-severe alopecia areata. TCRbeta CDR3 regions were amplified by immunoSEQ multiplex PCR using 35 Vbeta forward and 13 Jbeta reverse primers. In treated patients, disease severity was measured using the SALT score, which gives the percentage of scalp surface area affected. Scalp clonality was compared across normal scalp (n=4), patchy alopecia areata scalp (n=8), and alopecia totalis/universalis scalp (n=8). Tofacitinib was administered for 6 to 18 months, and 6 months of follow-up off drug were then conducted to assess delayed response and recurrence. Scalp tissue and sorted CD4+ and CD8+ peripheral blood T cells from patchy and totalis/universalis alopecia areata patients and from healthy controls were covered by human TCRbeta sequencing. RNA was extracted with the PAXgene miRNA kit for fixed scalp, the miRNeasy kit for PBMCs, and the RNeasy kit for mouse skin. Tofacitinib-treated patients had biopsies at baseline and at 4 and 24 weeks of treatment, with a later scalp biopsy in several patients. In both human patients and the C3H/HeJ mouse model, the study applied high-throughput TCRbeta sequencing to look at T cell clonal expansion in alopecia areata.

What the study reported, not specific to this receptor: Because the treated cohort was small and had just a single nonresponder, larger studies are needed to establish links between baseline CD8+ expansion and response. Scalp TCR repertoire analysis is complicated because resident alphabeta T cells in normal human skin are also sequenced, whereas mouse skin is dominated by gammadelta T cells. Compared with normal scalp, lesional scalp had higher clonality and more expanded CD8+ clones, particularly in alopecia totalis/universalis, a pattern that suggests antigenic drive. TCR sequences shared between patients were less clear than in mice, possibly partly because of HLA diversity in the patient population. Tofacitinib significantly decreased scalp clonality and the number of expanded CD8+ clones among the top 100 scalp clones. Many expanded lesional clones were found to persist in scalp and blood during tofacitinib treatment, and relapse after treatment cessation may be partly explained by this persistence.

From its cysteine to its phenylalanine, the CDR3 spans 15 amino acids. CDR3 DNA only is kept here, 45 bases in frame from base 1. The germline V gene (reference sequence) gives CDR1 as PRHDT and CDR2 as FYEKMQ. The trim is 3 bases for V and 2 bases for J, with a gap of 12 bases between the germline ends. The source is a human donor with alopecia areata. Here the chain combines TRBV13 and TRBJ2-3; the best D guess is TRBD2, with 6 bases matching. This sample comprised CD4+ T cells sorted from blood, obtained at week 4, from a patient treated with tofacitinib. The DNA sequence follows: TGTGCCAGCAGCTTCGCGGGGCCAACCACAGATACGCAGTATTTT. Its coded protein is CASSFAGPTTDTQYF.